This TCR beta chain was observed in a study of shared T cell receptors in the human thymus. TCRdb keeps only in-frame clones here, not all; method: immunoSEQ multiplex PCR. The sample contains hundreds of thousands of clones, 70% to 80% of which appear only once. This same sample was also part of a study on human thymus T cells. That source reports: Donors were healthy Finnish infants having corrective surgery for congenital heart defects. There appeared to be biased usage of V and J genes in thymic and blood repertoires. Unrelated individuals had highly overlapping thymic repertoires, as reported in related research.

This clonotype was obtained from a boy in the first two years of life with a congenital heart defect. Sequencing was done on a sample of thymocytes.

The CDR3 DNA is TGTGCCAGCAGTACTCAGGGGGAGGATGGCTACACCTTC. Translating gives CASSTQGEDGYTF. The chain carries TRBV6-5 and TRBJ1-2; TRBD1 matches 7 bases. The CDR3 runs to 13 residues. J gave up 6 bases and V 5 bases, and 6 bases lay outside the gene matches. Looked up from germline, CDR1 is MNHEY and CDR2 is SVGAGI.